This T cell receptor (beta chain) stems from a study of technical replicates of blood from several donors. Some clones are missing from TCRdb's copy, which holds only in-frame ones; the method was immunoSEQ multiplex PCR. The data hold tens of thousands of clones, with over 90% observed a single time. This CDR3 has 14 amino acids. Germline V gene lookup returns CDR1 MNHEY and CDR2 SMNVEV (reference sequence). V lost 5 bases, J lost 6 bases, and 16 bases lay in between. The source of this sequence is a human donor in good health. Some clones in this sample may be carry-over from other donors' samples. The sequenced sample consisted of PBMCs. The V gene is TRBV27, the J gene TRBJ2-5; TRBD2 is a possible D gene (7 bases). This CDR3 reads CASSIDGGRKTQYF. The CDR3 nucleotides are TGTGCCAGCAGTATAGACGGGGGGCGAAAGACCCAGTACTTC.